This record concerns one T cell receptor (beta chain) sequence. Healthy HIV-negative adults without recent acute infections or vaccinations served as donors. The authors divided CD4+ cells into CD45RA+ naive and CD45RA-negative memory subsets. The entry originates in a study of shared clonotypes between healthy human individuals. As for the study in general: The donors, a couple of women and three men, were aged 18 to 49. CD4 naive cells filled three plates per donor, CD4 memory three, CD8 naive two and CD8 memory one.

Using immunoSEQ multiplex PCR, the repertoire was profiled, and TCRdb retains in-frame clones only, with some absent. The data contain hundreds of thousands of clones, approximately 97% of them singletons. Trimming left V 3 bases short and J 2 bases short, with 11 bases between. CDR3 length equals 15 residues. In germline, CDR1 is LNHNV, CDR2 YYDKDF (reference sequence). V is TRBV15 and J is TRBJ2-1, with a possible D match to TRBD2 (6 bases). The sequence was collected from a woman in her twenties or thirties in good health. Sequenced input: naive CD4+ T cells sorted from blood. This sample's subset: CD45RA+ positively selected. The CDR3 reads CATSRDSGPYNEQFF. The CDR3 DNA reads as TGTGCCACCAGCAGGGATAGCGGACCCTACAATGAGCAGTTCTTC.